This T cell receptor (beta chain) was obtained from a study of Ad26.COV2.S vaccination and SARS-CoV-2 variants. The germline V gene encodes CDR1 KGHSY and CDR2 FQNENV. Trimming removed 0 bases from V and 7 bases from J, with 9 bases in between. This CDR3 comprises 13 residues. For this clone: As yet, its antigen is unknown.

This table comes from immunoSEQ multiplex PCR, and its TCRdb copy is limited to in-frame clones, with some not included. This table holds 250,000 or so clones, roughly 87% found once. Study observations and caveats: Those who received vaccine or placebo ended up with similar non-spike TCR breadth.

The treatment here: some 19 received Ad26.COV2.S at low or high dose, single or two shots; 5 received placebo; per-sample allocation not given. Vaccine and placebo recipients were sampled on day 63 after the first injection. The study used a vaccine consisting of an Ad26 vector that expressed Wuhan-strain SARS-CoV-2 spike. This sequence originates from a person aged 18-65 years who received the Ad26.COV2.S COVID-19 vaccine or a placebo. The sample consisted of peripheral blood, taken in a trial of Ad26.COV2.S vaccine versus placebo. This chain connects TRBV16 to TRBJ1-2; D gene ambiguous. The CDR3 DNA reads as TGTGCCAGCAGCCAATCAGGCGAGTCTGGCTACACCTTC. Its protein product is CASSQSGESGYTF.